This TCR beta chain was identified during a study of CD8 T cells in Susac syndrome. The authors sequenced TCR beta from blood CD8+ and CD4+ T cells. The study used treatment-naive patients who had stable or active relapsing-remitting disease as multiple sclerosis controls. V was shortened by 6 bases and J by 9 bases, with 9 bases between the two germline ends. The CDR3 is 12 residues long. RNA in amounts of roughly 0.45 to 1 ug was reverse transcribed with random hexamers. Amplification of TCR beta CDR3 by immunoSEQ multiplex PCR spanned 54 Vbeta and 13 Jbeta. TCRdb re-analysed the immunoSEQ multiplex PCR reads in MiXCR, keeping a single row per CDR3 protein. The sample carries approximately 110,000 distinct CDR3 sequences, over 90% recorded once.

V gene TRBV12-3 or TRBV12-4 combines with J gene TRBJ1-6, with a weak D call TRBD1 (5 bases). The material sequenced was CD8+ T cells from PBMCs. This sequence originates from a human donor with multiple sclerosis. The CDR3 bases are TGTGCCAGCAGCTCCGGGGGTTCACCCCTCCACTTT. It translates to CASSSGGSPLHF.